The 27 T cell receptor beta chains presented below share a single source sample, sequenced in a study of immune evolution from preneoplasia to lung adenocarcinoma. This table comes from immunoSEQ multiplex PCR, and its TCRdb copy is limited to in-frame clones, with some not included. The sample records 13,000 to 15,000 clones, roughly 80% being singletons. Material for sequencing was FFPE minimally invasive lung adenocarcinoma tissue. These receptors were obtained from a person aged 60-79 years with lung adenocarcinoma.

The CDR3 spells CASSYGRGQANEKLFF. The CDR3 bases are TGTGCCAGCAGTTATGGCAGGGGGCAAGCTAATGAAAAACTGTTTTTT. The chain couples TRBV6-6 to TRBJ1-4; 8 nucleotides match TRBD1. Germline CDR1 and CDR2: MNHNY and SVGAGI (reference sequence). CDR3 length: 16 amino acids. The ends lost 3 bases at V and 3 bases at J; junction bases unmatched: 6.

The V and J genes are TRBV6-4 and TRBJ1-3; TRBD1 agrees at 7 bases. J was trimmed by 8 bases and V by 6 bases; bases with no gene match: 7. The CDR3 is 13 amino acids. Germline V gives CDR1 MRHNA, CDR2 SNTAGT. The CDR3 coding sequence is TGTGCCAGCAGCGCGGATCAGGGGGACACCATATATTTT. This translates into CASSADQGDTIYF.

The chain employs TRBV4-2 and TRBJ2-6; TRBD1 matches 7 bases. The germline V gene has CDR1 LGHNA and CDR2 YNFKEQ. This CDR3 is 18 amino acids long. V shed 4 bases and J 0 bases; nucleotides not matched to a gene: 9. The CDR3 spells CASSPWDSDHSGANVLTF. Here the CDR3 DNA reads TGTGCCAGCAGCCCCTGGGACAGTGATCACTCTGGGGCCAACGTCCTGACTTTC.

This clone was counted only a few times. This chain's CDR3 is CASSFGPQPQHF. The CDR3 DNA reads as TGTGCCAGCAGTTTCGGACCCCAGCCCCAGCATTTT. This chain links TRBV28 with TRBJ1-5; D is ambiguous. V was trimmed by 3 bases and J by 7 bases, leaving 7 bases between them. Germline CDR1 MDHEN, CDR2 SYDVKM. The CDR3 extends over 12 amino acids.

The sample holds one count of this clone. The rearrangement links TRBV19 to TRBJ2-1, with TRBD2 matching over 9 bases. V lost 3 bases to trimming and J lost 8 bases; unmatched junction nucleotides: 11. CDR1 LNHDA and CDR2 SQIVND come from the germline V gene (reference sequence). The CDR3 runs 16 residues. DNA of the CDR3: TGTGCCAGTAGTATGAGGGCTAGCGGGACGGGCGATGAGCAGTTCTTC. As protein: CASSMRASGTGDEQFF.

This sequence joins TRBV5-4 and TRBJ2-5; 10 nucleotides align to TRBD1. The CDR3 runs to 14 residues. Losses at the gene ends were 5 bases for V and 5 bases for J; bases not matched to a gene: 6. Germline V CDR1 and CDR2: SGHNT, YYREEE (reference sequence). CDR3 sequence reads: CASRPDRGRETQYF. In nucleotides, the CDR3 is TGTGCCAGCAGACCAGACAGGGGGCGGGAGACCCAGTACTTC.

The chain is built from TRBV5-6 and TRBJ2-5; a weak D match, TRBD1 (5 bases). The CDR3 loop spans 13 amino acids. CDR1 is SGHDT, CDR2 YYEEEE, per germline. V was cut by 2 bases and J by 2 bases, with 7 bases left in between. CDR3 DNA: TGTGCCAGCAGCTTCAGGGTTCAAGAGACCCAGTACTTC. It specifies CASSFRVQETQYF.

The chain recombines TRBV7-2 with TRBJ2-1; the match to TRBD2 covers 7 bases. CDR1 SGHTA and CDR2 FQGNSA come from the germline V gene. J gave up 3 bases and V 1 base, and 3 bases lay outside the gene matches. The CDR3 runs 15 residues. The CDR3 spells CASSLVGGNYNEQFF. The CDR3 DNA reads TGTGCCAGCAGCTTAGTCGGGGGGAACTACAATGAGCAGTTCTTC.

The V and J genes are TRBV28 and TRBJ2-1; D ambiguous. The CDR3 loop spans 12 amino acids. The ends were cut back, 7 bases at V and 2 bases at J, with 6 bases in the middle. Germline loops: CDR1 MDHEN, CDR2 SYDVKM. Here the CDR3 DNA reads TGTGCCAGCATTGGTCCCTACAATGAGCAGTTCTTC. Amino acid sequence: CASIGPYNEQFF.

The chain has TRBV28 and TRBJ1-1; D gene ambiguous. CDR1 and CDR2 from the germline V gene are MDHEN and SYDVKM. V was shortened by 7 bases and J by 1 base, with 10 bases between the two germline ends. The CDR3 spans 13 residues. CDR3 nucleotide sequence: TGTGCCAGCAAGGGCTTACGGAACACTGAAGCTTTCTTT. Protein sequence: CASKGLRNTEAFF.

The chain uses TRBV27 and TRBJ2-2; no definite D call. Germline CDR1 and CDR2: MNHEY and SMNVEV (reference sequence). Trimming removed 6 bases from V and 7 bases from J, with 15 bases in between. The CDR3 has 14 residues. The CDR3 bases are TGTGCCAGCAGCCCGAGCCCCAACGTCGGGGAGCTGTTTTTT. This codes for CASSPSPNVGELFF.

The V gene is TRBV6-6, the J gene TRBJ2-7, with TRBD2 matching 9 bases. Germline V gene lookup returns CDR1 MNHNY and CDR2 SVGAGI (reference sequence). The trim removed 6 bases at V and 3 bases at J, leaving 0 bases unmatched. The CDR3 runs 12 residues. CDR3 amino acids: CASRAGGYEQYF. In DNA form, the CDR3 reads TGTGCCAGCAGAGCGGGGGGCTACGAGCAGTACTTC.

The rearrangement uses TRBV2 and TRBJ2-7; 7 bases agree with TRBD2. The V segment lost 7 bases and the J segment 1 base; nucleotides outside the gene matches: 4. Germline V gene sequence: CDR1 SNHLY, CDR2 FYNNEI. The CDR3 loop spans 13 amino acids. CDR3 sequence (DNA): TGTGCCAGCACCGTGGGGGGGTCCTACGAGCAGTACTTC. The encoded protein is CASTVGGSYEQYF.

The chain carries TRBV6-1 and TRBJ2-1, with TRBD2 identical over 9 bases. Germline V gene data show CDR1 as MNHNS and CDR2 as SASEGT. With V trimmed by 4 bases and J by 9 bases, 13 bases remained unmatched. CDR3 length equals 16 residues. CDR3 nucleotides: TGTGCCAGCAGTGCCACCGGGACTAGCCACTCGGGTGAGCAGTTCTTC. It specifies CASSATGTSHSGEQFF.

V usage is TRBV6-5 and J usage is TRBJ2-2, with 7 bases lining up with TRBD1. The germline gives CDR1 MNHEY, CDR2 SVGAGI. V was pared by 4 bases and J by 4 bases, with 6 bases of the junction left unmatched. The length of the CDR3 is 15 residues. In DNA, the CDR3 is TGTGCCAGCAGTTTGAGGGGGCTTGGCACCGGGGAGCTGTTTTTT. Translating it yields CASSLRGLGTGELFF.

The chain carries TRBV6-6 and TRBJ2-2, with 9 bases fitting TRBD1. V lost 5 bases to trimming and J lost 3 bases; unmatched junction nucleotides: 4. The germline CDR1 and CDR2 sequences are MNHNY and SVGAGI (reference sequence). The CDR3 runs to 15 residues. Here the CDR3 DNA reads TGTGCCAGCAGTCAACAGGGGGCGCACACCGGGGAGCTGTTTTTT. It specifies CASSQQGAHTGELFF.

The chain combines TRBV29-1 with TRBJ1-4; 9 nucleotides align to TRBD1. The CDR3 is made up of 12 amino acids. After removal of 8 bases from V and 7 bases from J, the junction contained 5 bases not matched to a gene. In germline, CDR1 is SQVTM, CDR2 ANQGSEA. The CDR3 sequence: CSTGGIGEKLFF. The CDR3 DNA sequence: TGCAGCACAGGGGGCATTGGTGAAAAACTGTTTTTT. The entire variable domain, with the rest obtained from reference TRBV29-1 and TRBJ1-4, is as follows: SAVISQKPSRDICQRGTSLTIQCQVDSQVTMMFWYRQQPGQSLTLIATANQGSEATYESGFVIDKFPISRPNLTFSTLTVSNMSPEDSSIYLCSTGGIGEKLFFGSGTQLSVL.

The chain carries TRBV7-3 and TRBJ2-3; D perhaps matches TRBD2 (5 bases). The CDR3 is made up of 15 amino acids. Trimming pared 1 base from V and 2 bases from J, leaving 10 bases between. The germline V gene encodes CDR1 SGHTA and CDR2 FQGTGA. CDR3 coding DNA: TGTGCCAGCAGCTTAATAAACGGGAACACAGATACGCAGTATTTT. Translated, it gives CASSLINGNTDTQYF.

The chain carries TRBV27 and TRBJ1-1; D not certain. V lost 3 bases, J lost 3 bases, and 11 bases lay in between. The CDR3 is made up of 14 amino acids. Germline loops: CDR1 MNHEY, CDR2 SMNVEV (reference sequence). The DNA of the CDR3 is TGTGCCAGCAGTTTTTTCGGGAGGGACACTGAAGCTTTCTTT. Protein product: CASSFFGRDTEAFF.

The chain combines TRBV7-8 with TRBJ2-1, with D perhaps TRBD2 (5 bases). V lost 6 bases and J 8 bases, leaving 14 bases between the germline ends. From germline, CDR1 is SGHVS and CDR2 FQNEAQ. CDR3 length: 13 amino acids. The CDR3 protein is CASSPPREDEQFF. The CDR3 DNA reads TGTGCCAGCAGTCCCCCCCGGGAAGATGAGCAGTTCTTC. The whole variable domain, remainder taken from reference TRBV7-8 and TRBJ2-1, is GAGVSQSPRYKVAKRGQDVALRCDPISGHVSLFWYQQALGQGPEFLTYFQNEAQLDKSGLPSDRFFAERPEGSVSTLKIQRTQQEDSAVYLCASSPPREDEQFFGPGTRLTVL.

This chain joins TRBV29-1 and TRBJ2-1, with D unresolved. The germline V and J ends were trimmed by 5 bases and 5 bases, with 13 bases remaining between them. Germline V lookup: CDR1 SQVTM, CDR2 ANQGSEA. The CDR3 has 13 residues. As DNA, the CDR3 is TGCAGCGTTCCCCCGCGCGCCAACAATGAGCAGTTCTTC. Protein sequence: CSVPPRANNEQFF.

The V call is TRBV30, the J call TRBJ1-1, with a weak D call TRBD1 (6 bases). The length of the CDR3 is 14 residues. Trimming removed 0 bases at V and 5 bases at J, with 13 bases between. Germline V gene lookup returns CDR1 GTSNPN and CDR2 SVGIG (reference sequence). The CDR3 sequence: CAWSVGGARTEAFF. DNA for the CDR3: TGTGCCTGGAGTGTAGGGGGGGCAAGGACTGAAGCTTTCTTT.

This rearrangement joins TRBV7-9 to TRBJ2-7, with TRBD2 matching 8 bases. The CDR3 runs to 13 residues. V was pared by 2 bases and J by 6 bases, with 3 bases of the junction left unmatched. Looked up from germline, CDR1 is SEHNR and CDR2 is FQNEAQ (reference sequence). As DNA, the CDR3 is TGTGCCAGCAGCTTAACTAGCGGCACCGAGCAGTACTTC. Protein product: CASSLTSGTEQYF.

The chain's CDR3 is CASAPEGPQQFF. The DNA of the CDR3 is TGTGCCAGCGCCCCGGAGGGTCCCCAGCAGTTCTTC. This rearrangement joins TRBV7-9 to TRBJ2-1, with a tentative D call TRBD2 (6 bases). The germline CDR1 and CDR2 sequences are SEHNR and FQNEAQ (reference sequence). The germline V and J ends were trimmed by 8 bases and 11 bases, with 16 bases remaining between them. This CDR3 is built from 12 residues.

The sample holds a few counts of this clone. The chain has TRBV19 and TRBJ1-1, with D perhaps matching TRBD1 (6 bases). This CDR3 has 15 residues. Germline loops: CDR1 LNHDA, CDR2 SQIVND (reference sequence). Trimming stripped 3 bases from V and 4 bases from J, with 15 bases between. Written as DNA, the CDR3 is TGTGCCAGTAGTATGAGGGGGAGTCGAGGCACTGAAGCTTTCTTT. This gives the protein CASSMRGSRGTEAFF.

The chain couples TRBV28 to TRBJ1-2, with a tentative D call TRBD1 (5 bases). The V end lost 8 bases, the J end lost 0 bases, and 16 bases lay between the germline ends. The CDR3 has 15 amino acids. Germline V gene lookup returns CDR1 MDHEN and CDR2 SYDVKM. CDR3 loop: CASVSTGSTNYGYTF. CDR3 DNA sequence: TGTGCCAGCGTTTCAACAGGCTCCACTAACTATGGCTACACCTTC.

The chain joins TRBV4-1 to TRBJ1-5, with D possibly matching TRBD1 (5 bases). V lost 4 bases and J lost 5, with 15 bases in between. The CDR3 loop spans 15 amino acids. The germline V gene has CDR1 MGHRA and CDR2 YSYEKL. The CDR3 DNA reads TGCGCCAGCAGCCTCTCTGGGACGGCTTATCAGCCCCAGCATTTT. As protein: CASSLSGTAYQPQHF.